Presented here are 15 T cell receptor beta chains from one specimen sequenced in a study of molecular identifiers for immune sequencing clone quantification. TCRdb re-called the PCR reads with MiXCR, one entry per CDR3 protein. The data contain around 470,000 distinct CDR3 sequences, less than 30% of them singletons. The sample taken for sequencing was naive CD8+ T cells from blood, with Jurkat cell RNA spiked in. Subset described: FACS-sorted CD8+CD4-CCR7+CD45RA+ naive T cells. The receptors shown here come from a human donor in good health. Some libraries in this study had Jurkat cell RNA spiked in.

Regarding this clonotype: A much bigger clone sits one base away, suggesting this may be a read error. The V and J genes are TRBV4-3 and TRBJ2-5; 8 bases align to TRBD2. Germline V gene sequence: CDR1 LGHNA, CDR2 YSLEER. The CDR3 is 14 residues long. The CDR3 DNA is TGCGCCAGCCGCCACATAGCGGGGCAAGAGACCCAGTACTTC. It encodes CASRHIAGQETQYF.

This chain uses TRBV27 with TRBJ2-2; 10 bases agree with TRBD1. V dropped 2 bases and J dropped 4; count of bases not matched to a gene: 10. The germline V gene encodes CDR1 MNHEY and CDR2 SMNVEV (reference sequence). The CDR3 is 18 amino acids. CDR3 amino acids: CASSLLQTGTGVTGELFF. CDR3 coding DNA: TGTGCCAGCAGTTTACTGCAAACCGGGACAGGGGTCACCGGGGAGCTGTTTTTT.

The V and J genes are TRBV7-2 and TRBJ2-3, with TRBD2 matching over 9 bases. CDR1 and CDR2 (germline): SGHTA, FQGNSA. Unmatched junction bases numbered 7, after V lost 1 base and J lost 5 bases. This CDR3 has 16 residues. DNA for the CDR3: TGTGCCAGCAGCTTAGTAGGCGGGGGGGCCGGAGATACGCAGTATTTT. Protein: CASSLVGGGAGDTQYF. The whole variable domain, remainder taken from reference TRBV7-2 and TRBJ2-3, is GAGVSQSPSNKVTEKGKDVELRCDPISGHTALYWYRQSLGQGLEFLIYFQGNSAPDKSGLPSDRFSAERTGGSVSTLTIQRTQQEDSAVYLCASSLVGGGAGDTQYFGPGTRLTVL.

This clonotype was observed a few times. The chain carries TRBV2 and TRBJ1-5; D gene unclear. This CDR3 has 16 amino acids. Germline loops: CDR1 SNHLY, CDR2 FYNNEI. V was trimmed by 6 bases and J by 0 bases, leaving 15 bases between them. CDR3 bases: TGTGCCAGCAGGGGGAGGGTGGGGAATAGCAATCAGCCCCAGCATTTT. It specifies CASRGRVGNSNQPQHF. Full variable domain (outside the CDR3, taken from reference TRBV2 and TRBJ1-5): EPEVTQTPSHQVTQMGQEVILRCVPISNHLYFYWYRQILGQKVEFLVSFYNNEISEKSEIFDDQFSVERPDGSNFTLKIRSTKLEDSAMYFCASRGRVGNSNQPQHFGDGTRLSIL.

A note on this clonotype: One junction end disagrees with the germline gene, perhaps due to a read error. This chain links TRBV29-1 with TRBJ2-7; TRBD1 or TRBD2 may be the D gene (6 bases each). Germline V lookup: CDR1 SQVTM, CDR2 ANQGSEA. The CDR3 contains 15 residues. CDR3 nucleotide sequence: TGCAGCGTTGAAGTGCGTGGGGGGCCCGCCTACGAGCAGCGCTTC. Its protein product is CSVEVRGGPAYEQRF.

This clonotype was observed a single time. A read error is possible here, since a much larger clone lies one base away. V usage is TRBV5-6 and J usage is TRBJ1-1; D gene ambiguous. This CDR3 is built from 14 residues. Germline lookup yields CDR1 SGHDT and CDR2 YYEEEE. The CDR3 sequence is CASSTGYSNTGAFF. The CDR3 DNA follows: TGTGCCAGCAGCACCGGCTACTCGAACACTGGAGCTTTCTTT.

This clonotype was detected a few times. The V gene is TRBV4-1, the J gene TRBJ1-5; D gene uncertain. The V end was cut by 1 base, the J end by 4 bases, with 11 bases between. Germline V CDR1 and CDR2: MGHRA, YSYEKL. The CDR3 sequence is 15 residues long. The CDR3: CASSQVEQRNQPQHF. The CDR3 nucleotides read TGCGCCAGCAGCCAAGTGGAACAGCGAAATCAGCCCCAGCATTTT.

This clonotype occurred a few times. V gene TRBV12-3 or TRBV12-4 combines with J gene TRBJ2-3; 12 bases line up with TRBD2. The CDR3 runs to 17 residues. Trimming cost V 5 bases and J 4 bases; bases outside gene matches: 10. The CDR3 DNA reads TGTGCCAGCAGTGGGGGTTCTAGCGGGGGGGAGGCAGATACGCAGTATTTT. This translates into CASSGGSSGGEADTQYF.

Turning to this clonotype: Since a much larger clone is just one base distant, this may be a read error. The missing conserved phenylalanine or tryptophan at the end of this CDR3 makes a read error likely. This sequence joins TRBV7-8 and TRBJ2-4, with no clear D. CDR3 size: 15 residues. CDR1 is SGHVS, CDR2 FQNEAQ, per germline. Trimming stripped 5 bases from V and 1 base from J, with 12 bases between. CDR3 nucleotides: TGTGCCAGCAGCCTGGCCAAGTCGGCCAAAAACATTCAGTACCTC. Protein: CASSLAKSAKNIQYL.

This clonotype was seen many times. Written as DNA, the CDR3 is TGCAGCGTTCCGGGACAGGGAGATGAAAAACTGTTTTTT. Amino acids: CSVPGQGDEKLFF. The rearrangement links TRBV29-1 to TRBJ1-4; 9 bases are shared with TRBD1. CDR1 SQVTM and CDR2 ANQGSEA come from the germline V gene. The CDR3 length is 13 residues. The V segment lost 5 bases and the J segment 6 bases; nucleotides outside the gene matches: 4.

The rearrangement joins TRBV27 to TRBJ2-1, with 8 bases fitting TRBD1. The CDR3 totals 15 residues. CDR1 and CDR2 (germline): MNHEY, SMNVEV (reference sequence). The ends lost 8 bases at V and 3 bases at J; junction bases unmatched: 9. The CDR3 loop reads CASAPTGVLYNEQFF. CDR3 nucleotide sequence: TGTGCCAGCGCTCCGACAGGGGTCCTCTACAATGAGCAGTTCTTC.

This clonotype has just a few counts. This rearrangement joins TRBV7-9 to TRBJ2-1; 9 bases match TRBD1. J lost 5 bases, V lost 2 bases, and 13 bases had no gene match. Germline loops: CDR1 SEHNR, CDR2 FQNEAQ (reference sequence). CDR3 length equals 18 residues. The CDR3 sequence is CASSLPTRTGVGDNEQFF. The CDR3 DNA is TGTGCCAGCAGCTTACCTACCCGGACAGGGGTAGGGGACAATGAGCAGTTCTTC.

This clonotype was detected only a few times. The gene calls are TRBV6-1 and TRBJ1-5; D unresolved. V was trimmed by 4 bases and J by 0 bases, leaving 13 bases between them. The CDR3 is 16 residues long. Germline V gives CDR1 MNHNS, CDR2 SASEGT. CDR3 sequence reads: CASSVRQDGSNQPQHF. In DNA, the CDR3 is TGTGCCAGCAGTGTTAGGCAGGACGGTAGCAATCAGCCCCAGCATTTT.

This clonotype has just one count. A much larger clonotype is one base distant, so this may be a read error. In nucleotides, the CDR3 is TGTGCCAGCAGTGACGCAACCTACAATGAGCAGTTCTTC. Encoded protein: CASSDATYNEQFF. The J gene is TRBJ2-1, the V gene TRBV25-1; no reliable D call. The V gene's germline CDR1 is MGHDK and CDR2 SYGVNS. The CDR3 sequence is 13 residues long. V gave up 3 bases and J gave up 2 bases, with 5 bases separating them.

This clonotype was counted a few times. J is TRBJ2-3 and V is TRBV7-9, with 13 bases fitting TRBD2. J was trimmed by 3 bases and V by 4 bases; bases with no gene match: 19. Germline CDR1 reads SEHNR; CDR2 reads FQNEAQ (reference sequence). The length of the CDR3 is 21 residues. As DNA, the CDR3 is TGTGCCAGCAGCTCCACCTCTCGAGGACTAGCGGGAGACCCTACTACAGATACGCAGTATTTT. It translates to CASSSTSRGLAGDPTTDTQYF.